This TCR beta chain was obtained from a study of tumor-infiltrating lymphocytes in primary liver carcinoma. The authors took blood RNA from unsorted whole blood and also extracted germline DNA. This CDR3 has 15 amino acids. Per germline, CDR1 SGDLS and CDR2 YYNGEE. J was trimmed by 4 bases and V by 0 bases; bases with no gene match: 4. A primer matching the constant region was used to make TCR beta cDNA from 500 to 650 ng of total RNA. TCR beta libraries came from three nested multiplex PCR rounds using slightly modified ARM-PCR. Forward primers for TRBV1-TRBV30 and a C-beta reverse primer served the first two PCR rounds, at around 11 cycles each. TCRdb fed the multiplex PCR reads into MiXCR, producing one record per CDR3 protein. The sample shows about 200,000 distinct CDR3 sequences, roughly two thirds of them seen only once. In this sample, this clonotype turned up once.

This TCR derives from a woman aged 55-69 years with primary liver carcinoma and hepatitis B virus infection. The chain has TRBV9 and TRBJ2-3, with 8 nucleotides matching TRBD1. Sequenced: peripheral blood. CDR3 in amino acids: CASSVAGGPSDTQYF. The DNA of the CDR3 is TGTGCCAGCAGCGTAGCAGGGGGCCCGTCAGATACGCAGTATTTT.